The TCR beta chain described here comes from a study of human T cells and chemical hapten exposure. About the study: Patches that contained 0.01% DPC were applied to the upper back and read at 6 days.

TCRdb fed the RACE reads into MiXCR, producing one record per CDR3 protein. Among roughly 190,000 distinct CDR3 sequences, approximately 20% were seen once, and the ten largest hold under 7%. V was trimmed by 0 bases and J by 6 bases, leaving 13 bases between them. This CDR3 comprises 15 residues. Germline CDR1 is SGHAT and CDR2 is FQNNGV. As to time point: patch test 1, 2 weeks after DPC sensitization. Treatment in this sample: therapeutic diphenylcyclopropenone sensitization with weekly scalp DPC. The clonotype originates from a woman in her forties or fifties with alopecia areata. Some clones in this sample may be carry-over from other donors' samples. The sample in question was whole blood, obtained in connection with sensitization to the hapten diphenylcyclopropenone (DPC). The rearrangement joins TRBV11-2 to TRBJ2-3; no firm D call. CDR3 DNA sequence: TGTGCCAGCAGCTTAGAGGCCGCGAATAGGGATACGCAGTATTTT. Protein sequence: CASSLEAANRDTQYF. Together with reference TRBV11-2 and TRBJ2-3, the CDR3 gives the full variable domain: EAGVAQSPRYKIIEKRQSVAFWCNPISGHATLYWYQQILGQGPKLLIQFQNNGVVDDSQLPKDRFSAERLKGVDSTLKIQPAKLEDSAVYLCASSLEAANRDTQYFGPGTRLTVL.